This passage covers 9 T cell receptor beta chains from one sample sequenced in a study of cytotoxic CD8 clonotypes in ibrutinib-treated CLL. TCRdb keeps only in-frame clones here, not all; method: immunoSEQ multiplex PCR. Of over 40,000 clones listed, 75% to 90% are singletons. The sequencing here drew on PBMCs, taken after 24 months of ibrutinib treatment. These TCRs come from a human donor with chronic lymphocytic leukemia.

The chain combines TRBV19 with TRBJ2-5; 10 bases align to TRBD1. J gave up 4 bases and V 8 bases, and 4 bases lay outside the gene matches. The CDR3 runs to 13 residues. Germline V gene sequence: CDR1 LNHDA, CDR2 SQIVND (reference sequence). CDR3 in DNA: TGTGCCAGTGGACAGGGGGTGGGAGAGACCCAGTACTTC. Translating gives CASGQGVGETQYF.

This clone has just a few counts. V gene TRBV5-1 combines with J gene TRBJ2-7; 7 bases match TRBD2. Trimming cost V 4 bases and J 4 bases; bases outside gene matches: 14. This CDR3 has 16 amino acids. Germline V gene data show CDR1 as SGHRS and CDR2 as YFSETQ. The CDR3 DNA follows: TGCGCCAGCAGCCCGTATCCGGGGGGAGGGCCATACGAGCAGTACTTC. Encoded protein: CASSPYPGGGPYEQYF.

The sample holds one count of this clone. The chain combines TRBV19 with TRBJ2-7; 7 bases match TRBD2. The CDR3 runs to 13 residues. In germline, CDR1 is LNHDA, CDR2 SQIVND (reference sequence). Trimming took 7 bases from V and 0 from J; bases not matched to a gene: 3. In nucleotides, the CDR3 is TGTGCCAGTATGGCTAGCGGCTCCTACGAGCAGTACTTC. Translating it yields CASMASGSYEQYF.

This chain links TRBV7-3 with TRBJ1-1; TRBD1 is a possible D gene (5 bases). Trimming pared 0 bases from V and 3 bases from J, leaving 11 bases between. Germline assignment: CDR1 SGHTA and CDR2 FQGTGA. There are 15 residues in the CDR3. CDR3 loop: CASSLTGRVDTEAFF. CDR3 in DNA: TGTGCCAGCAGCTTAACAGGCAGGGTGGACACTGAAGCTTTCTTT.

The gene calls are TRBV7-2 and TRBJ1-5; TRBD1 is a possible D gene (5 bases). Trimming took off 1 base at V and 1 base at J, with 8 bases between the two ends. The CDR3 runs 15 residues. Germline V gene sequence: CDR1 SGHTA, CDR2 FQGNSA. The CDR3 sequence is CASSLVGGSNQPQHF. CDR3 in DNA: TGTGCCAGCAGCTTAGTCGGGGGGAGCAATCAGCCCCAGCATTTT.

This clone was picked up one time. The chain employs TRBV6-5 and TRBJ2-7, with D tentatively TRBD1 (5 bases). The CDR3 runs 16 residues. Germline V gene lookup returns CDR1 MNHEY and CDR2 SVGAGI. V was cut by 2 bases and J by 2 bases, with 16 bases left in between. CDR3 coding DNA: TGTGCCAGCAGTTACGGCGGACAAGTGGGGACCTACGAGCAGTACTTC. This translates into CASSYGGQVGTYEQYF.

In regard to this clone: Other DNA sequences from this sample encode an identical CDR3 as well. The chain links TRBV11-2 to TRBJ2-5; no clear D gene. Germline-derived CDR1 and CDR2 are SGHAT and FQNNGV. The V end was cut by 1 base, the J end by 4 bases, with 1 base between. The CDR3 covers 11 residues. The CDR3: CASSLGETQYF. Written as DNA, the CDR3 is TGTGCCAGCAGCTTAGGAGAGACCCAGTACTTC.

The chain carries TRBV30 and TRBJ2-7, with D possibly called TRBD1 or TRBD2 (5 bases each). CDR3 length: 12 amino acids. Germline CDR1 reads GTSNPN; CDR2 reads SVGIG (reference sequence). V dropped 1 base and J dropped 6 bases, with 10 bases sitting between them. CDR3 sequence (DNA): TGTGCCTGGAGTGCGAGGGGCGGCGAGCAGTACTTC. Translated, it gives CAWSARGGEQYF.

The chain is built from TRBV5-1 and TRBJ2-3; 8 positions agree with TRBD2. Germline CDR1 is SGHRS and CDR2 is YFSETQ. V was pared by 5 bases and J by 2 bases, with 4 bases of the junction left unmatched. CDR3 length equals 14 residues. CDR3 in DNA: TGCGCCAGCAGTCCAGCGGGGGTCACAGATACGCAGTATTTT. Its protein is CASSPAGVTDTQYF. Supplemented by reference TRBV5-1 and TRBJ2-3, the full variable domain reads KAGVTQTPRYLIKTRGQQVTLSCSPISGHRSVSWYQQTPGQGLQFLFEYFSETQRNKGNFPGRFSGRQFSNSRSEMNVSTLELGDSALYLCASSPAGVTDTQYFGPGTRLTVL.